This T cell receptor beta chain was obtained from a study of human T cells and chemical hapten exposure. Trimming took 2 bases from V and 0 from J, leaving 1 base between them. CDR3 length: 13 residues. The germline gives CDR1 KGHSH, CDR2 LQKENI. About this clonotype itself: Antigen specificity is unknown.

For the library, individual cDNA molecules each received unique molecular identifiers. MiXCR, run by TCRdb on the RACE reads, gives a single entry per CDR3 protein. The sample records about 40,000 distinct CDR3 sequences, less than 4% being singletons. Time point in this sample: patch test 2, 6 weeks after DPC sensitization. Sample treatment: therapeutic diphenylcyclopropenone sensitization with weekly scalp DPC. Findings and limits, study-wide: TCRs whose frequency exceeded 1 in 1000 remained the same following DPC sensitization.

The clonotype originates from a man aged 40-49 years with alopecia areata. Some clones in this sample may be carry-over from other donors' samples. This chain links TRBV18 with TRBJ1-4; D gene uncertain. The input for sequencing was whole blood, taken in connection with sensitization to the hapten diphenylcyclopropenone (DPC). The CDR3 DNA sequence: TGTGCCAGCTCACCATCAACTAATGAAAAACTGTTTTTT. It yields the protein CASSPSTNEKLFF.